Below are 13 T cell receptor beta chains sequenced from a single sample in a study of blood T cell repertoires in COVID-19. Using immunoSEQ multiplex PCR, the repertoire was profiled, and TCRdb retains in-frame clones only, with some absent. The sample yields around 40,000 clones, roughly 85% seen once. The specimen sequenced was peripheral blood. The receptors derive from a human donor in a cohort sampled during active COVID-19.

J is TRBJ2-1 and V is TRBV7-3, with 8 positions matching TRBD1. This CDR3 is built from 16 residues. Germline-derived CDR1 and CDR2 are SGHTA and FQGTGA. J lost 2 bases, V lost 1 base, and 4 bases had no gene match. The CDR3 here is CASSLNGQGPYNEQFF. The CDR3 nucleotides read TGTGCCAGCAGCTTAAATGGACAGGGACCCTACAATGAGCAGTTCTTC.

The chain joins TRBV28 to TRBJ2-1; 7 bases are a match to TRBD1. This CDR3 region has 19 residues. Trimming took 5 bases from V and 0 from J; bases not matched to a gene: 16. Germline-derived CDR1 and CDR2 are MDHEN and SYDVKM. CDR3 sequence (DNA): TGTGCCAGCAGTCCCTGGGACAGTTCCCGGCCAAGCTCCTACAATGAGCAGTTCTTC. Amino acids: CASSPWDSSRPSSYNEQFF.

The chain has TRBV11-2 and TRBJ1-1; D not certain. The V gene lost 2 bases and the J gene lost 4 bases, with 8 bases spanning the gap. CDR3 size: 13 residues. Germline V CDR1 and CDR2: SGHAT, FQNNGV. The CDR3, as DNA: TGTGCCAGCAGCTTATATCAGGCCACTGAAGCTTTCTTT. Translated: CASSLYQATEAFF.

This clone was counted a single time. The gene calls are TRBV19 and TRBJ1-4, with 7 positions matching TRBD1. Germline CDR1 is LNHDA and CDR2 is SQIVND (reference sequence). Trimming at V came to 2 bases and at J to 8 bases, leaving 14 bases not matched to a gene. The CDR3 length is 17 residues. This CDR3 reads CASSITSGTASGEKLFF. In DNA form, the CDR3 reads TGTGCCAGTAGTATAACCTCCGGGACAGCCTCTGGAGAAAAACTGTTTTTT.

The genes are TRBV19 and TRBJ2-2; D might be TRBD1 (6 bases). V was pared by 6 bases and J by 1 base, with 15 bases between. CDR1 and CDR2 (germline): LNHDA, SQIVND (reference sequence). This CDR3 is built from 16 residues. CDR3 residues: CASRLRQALNTGELFF. For the CDR3, the DNA is TGTGCCAGTAGGCTGAGACAGGCCCTGAACACCGGGGAGCTGTTTTTT.

The chain has TRBV3-1 (or the pseudogene TRBV3-2) and TRBJ1-2, with TRBD1 matching 8 bases. The junction had 13 bases not matched to a gene; V was cut back by 3 bases and J by 4 bases. The CDR3 consists of 17 residues. Per the germline V gene, CDR1 is LGHDT and CDR2 is YNNKEL (reference sequence). CDR3 residues: CASSHLQGGGVAYGYTF. Here the CDR3 DNA reads TGTGCCAGCAGCCACCTACAGGGGGGAGGGGTGGCCTATGGCTACACCTTC.

The chain employs TRBV5-4 and TRBJ2-3; 10 bases are shared with TRBD1. This CDR3 comprises 15 residues. Trimming took 4 bases from V and 5 from J; bases not matched to a gene: 7. Per germline, CDR1 SGHNT and CDR2 YYREEE (reference sequence). CDR3: CASSPDRGRIDTQYF. The CDR3, as DNA: TGTGCCAGCAGCCCCGACAGGGGGCGCATAGATACGCAGTATTTT. The full variable domain, in which reference TRBV5-4 and TRBJ2-3 provide the parts outside the CDR3, is ETGVTQSPTHLIKTRGQQVTLRCSSQSGHNTVSWYQQALGQGPQFIFQYYREEENGRGNFPPRFSGLQFPNYSSELNVNALELDDSALYLCASSPDRGRIDTQYFGPGTRLTVL.

V usage is TRBV4-1 and J usage is TRBJ1-1; 9 bases match TRBD1. Trimming cost V 4 bases and J 0 bases; bases outside gene matches: 6. Germline CDR1 and CDR2: MGHRA and YSYEKL. The CDR3 sequence is 16 residues long. Here the CDR3 DNA reads TGCGCCAGCAGCCCTCCGGGACAGGGAATGAACACTGAAGCTTTCTTT. It specifies CASSPPGQGMNTEAFF.

This rearrangement joins TRBV11-2 to TRBJ2-1, with 9 bases identical to TRBD2. This CDR3 region has 15 residues. Germline-derived CDR1 and CDR2 are SGHAT and FQNNGV. J was trimmed by 4 bases and V by 3 bases; bases with no gene match: 4. CDR3 sequence (DNA): TGTGCCAGCAGCTTTGGGACTAGCCCGTACAATGAGCAGTTCTTC. This encodes CASSFGTSPYNEQFF.

The chain links TRBV9 to TRBJ1-6, with D perhaps matching TRBD1 (5 bases). Germline assignment: CDR1 SGDLS and CDR2 YYNGEE. The CDR3 is 14 amino acids. V was clipped by 7 bases and J by 10 bases, with 18 bases between them. CDR3 sequence: CASGGGAQASPLHF. The CDR3, as DNA: TGTGCCAGCGGGGGAGGGGCTCAGGCCTCACCCCTCCACTTT.

The chain joins TRBV7-9 to TRBJ2-1, with a possible D match to TRBD2 (6 bases). The V end lost 5 bases, the J end lost 8 bases, and 19 bases lay between the germline ends. CDR3 length: 15 amino acids. The V gene's germline CDR1 is SEHNR and CDR2 FQNEAQ (reference sequence). In DNA, the CDR3 is TGTGCCAGCAGCCCACCGGGACTCCCACCAGATGAGCAGTTCTTC. It translates to CASSPPGLPPDEQFF.

This clone was seen only once. V usage is TRBV3-1 (or the pseudogene TRBV3-2) and J usage is TRBJ2-7; D is possibly TRBD2 (5 bases). This CDR3 has 14 amino acids. Germline V lookup: CDR1 LGHDT, CDR2 YNNKEL (reference sequence). V gave up 1 base and J gave up 6 bases, with 13 bases separating them. The CDR3, as DNA: TGTGCCAGCAGCCAAGTTCCAGGTGGAGGCGAGCAGTACTTC. Its protein is CASSQVPGGGEQYF.

The genes are TRBV5-4 and TRBJ1-2; no reliable D call. The V gene's germline CDR1 is SGHNT and CDR2 YYREEE (reference sequence). With 2 bases removed from V and 0 bases from J, the gap between germline ends came to 8 bases. This CDR3 is 14 amino acids long. Here the CDR3 reads CASSFDNSNYGYTF. The DNA for the CDR3 is TGTGCCAGCAGCTTTGACAACTCTAACTATGGCTACACCTTC.